This T cell receptor beta chain derives from a study of cytomegalovirus exposure and HLA in healthy donors. A remark on this clone: What it recognizes is unknown.

Study-wide points: Most CMV-associated TCR beta chains were later found to appear HLA-restricted. According to reports, the classifier identified cytomegalovirus status with high specificity and sensitivity.

The primer mix had 60 Vbeta and 13 Jbeta primers. Only in-frame clones appear in the TCRdb table, and some are missing; sequencing was by immunoSEQ multiplex PCR. In the table there are under 150,000 clones, roughly 80% of which are singletons. The sequencing sample was made of PBMCs. The sequence was collected from a boy younger than 18 in good health and CMV-seronegative.

The CDR3: CSVTTGDGGYTF. CDR3 in DNA: TGCAGCGTGACGACAGGTGATGGGGGCTACACCTTC. This chain connects TRBV29-1 to TRBJ1-2; D might be TRBD1 (6 bases). CDR3 length: 12 residues. The V gene lost 6 bases and the J gene lost 8 bases, with 16 bases spanning the gap. In germline, CDR1 is SQVTM, CDR2 ANQGSEA.